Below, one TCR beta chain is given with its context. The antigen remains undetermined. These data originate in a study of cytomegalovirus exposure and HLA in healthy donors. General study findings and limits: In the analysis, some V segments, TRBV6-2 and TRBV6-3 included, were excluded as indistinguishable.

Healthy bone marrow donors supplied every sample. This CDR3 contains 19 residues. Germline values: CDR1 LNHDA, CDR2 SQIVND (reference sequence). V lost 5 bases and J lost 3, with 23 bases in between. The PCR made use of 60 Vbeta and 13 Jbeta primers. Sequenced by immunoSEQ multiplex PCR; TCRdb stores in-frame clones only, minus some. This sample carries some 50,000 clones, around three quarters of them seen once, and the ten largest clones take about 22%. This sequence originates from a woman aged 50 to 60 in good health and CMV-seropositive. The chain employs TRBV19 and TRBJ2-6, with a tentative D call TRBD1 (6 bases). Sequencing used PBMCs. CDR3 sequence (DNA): TGTGCCAGTAGTCCCCGGACAGAGACAGGTTTCTATGGGGCCAACGTCCTGACTTTC. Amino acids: CASSPRTETGFYGANVLTF. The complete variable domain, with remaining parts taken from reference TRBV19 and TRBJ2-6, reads DGGITQSPKYLFRKEGQNVTLSCEQNLNHDAMYWYRQDPGQGLRLIYYSQIVNDFQKGDIAEGYSVSREKKESFPLTVTSAQKNPTAFYLCASSPRTETGFYGANVLTFGAGSRLTVL.